The next 17 T cell receptor beta chains were all read from a single sample in a study of blood T cell repertoires in COVID-19. Repertoires were generated with immunoSEQ multiplex PCR, while TCRdb's copy carries only in-frame clones and drops some. The repertoire includes about 42,000 clones, about nine tenths of them detected once, and around 20% sits in the top ten. The sequencing sample was made of peripheral blood. The receptors were sampled from an elderly woman in a cohort sampled during active or convalescent COVID-19.

The genes are TRBV5-1 and TRBJ2-1; 15 bases are a match to TRBD2. The germline V gene has CDR1 SGHRS and CDR2 YFSETQ. The CDR3 totals 17 residues. The J segment lost 8 bases and the V segment lost 4 bases, leaving 10 bases of the junction unmatched. The CDR3 sequence is CASSPGLAGGPHHEQFF. DNA for the CDR3: TGCGCCAGCAGCCCCGGACTAGCGGGAGGGCCCCACCATGAGCAGTTCTTC.

This chain joins TRBV5-1 and TRBJ1-2; D remains unclear. From germline, CDR1 is SGHRS and CDR2 YFSETQ. CDR3 length: 14 residues. V was pared by 3 bases and J by 5 bases, with 14 bases between. Written as DNA, the CDR3 is TGCGCCAGCAGCTCCCCCGGGAGCGGGTATGGCTACACCTTC. It yields the protein CASSSPGSGYGYTF.

This clone has only one observation. The genes are TRBV9 and TRBJ1-2; D not certain. Germline-derived CDR1 and CDR2 are SGDLS and YYNGEE. Trimming cost V 3 bases and J 8 bases, with 14 bases left between them. The CDR3 spans 13 residues. The CDR3 loop is CASSGRWRVGYTF. For the CDR3, the DNA is TGTGCCAGCAGCGGACGGTGGCGGGTCGGCTACACCTTC.

This clone was recorded only once. The chain links TRBV6-2 or TRBV6-3 to TRBJ1-2; D is possibly TRBD1 (5 bases). This CDR3 has 15 residues. V lost 2 bases and J 5 bases, leaving 15 bases between the germline ends. Germline V CDR1 and CDR2: MNHEY, SVGEGT. The CDR3 DNA reads as TGTGCCAGCAGTTACCTACAGGCGGCGTGGTATGGCTACACCTTC. Protein sequence: CASSYLQAAWYGYTF.

The rearrangement uses TRBV24-1 and TRBJ2-1, with 13 bases that match TRBD2. V was pared by 5 bases and J by 0 bases, with 12 bases of the junction left unmatched. The CDR3 contains 20 residues. Germline V gene data show CDR1 as KGHDR and CDR2 as SFDVKD. The CDR3 sequence: CATSGHKGLAGMPSYNEQFF. CDR3 DNA sequence: TGTGCCACCAGTGGCCACAAGGGACTAGCGGGGATGCCCTCCTACAATGAGCAGTTCTTC.

The chain carries TRBV5-8 and TRBJ2-3; 7 bases line up with TRBD2. V was clipped by 4 bases and J by 2 bases; unmatched bases: 10. Germline V gene sequence: CDR1 SGHTS, CDR2 YDEGEE. This CDR3 comprises 16 residues. CDR3 nucleotides: TGTGCCAGCAGCCTAGGGGTGGGGGGGAACACAGATACGCAGTATTTT. It encodes CASSLGVGGNTDTQYF. The full variable domain, with the rest looked up from reference TRBV5-8 and TRBJ2-3, is EAGVTQSPTHLIKTRGQQATLRCSPISGHTSVYWYQQALGLGLQFLLWYDEGEERNRGNFPPRFSGRQFPNYSSELNVNALELEDSALYLCASSLGVGGNTDTQYFGPGTRLTVL.

V is TRBV7-9 and J is TRBJ2-7; 7 nucleotides align to TRBD1. Germline-derived CDR1 and CDR2 are SEHNR and FQNEAQ (reference sequence). V gave up 1 base and J gave up 2 bases; unmatched junction bases: 5. The CDR3 contains 15 residues. This CDR3 reads CASSLEQGVTYEQYF. CDR3 nucleotides: TGTGCCAGCAGCTTAGAGCAGGGGGTTACCTACGAGCAGTACTTC.

The chain employs TRBV6-5 and TRBJ1-5; 8 bases map to TRBD1. This CDR3 region has 14 residues. Germline V gene sequence: CDR1 MNHEY, CDR2 SVGAGI. The J segment lost 7 bases and the V segment lost 7 bases, leaving 9 bases of the junction unmatched. CDR3 sequence (DNA): TGTGCCAGCAAAGTTGGACAGGGCTTGCAGCCCCAGCATTTT. It translates to CASKVGQGLQPQHF.

This clone was detected once. This chain links TRBV2 with TRBJ2-5; 9 nucleotides line up with TRBD1. CDR1 is SNHLY, CDR2 FYNNEI, per germline. Losses at the gene ends were 7 bases for V and 3 bases for J; bases not matched to a gene: 3. The CDR3 is 13 amino acids. The CDR3 here is CASNRDREETQYF. The CDR3 coding sequence is TGTGCCAGCAACCGGGACAGGGAAGAGACCCAGTACTTC.

This chain joins TRBV5-1 and TRBJ1-6; D is unresolved. With 1 base removed from V and 8 bases from J, the gap between germline ends came to 10 bases. The CDR3 loop spans 14 amino acids. The germline CDR1 and CDR2 sequences are SGHRS and YFSETQ. The CDR3 DNA sequence: TGCGCCAGCAGCTTGTTGTTCGCAGATTCACCCCTCCACTTT. Protein: CASSLLFADSPLHF.

The chain couples TRBV11-3 to TRBJ2-5, with 13 bases identical to TRBD2. The CDR3 loop spans 16 amino acids. CDR1 and CDR2 (germline): SGHNT, YENEEA. J was trimmed by 1 base and V by 4 bases; bases with no gene match: 3. CDR3 in DNA: TGTGCCAGCAGCTACAGGACTAGCGGGGGCCAAGAGACCCAGTACTTC. This sequence encodes CASSYRTSGGQETQYF.

The chain has TRBV7-2 and TRBJ2-3; D not resolved. Germline V lookup: CDR1 SGHTA, CDR2 FQGNSA. Trimming pared 4 bases from V and 6 bases from J, leaving 11 bases between. The CDR3 covers 13 residues. The CDR3 loop is CASSSELEDTQYF. DNA of the CDR3: TGTGCCAGCAGCTCCGAATTAGAGGATACGCAGTATTTT.

The J gene is TRBJ2-1, the V gene TRBV11-2; 13 bases are shared with TRBD2. This CDR3 region has 15 residues. Germline V gene lookup returns CDR1 SGHAT and CDR2 FQNNGV. The V and J ends lost 5 bases and 7 bases, in that order; junction bases with no gene match: 5. The DNA of the CDR3 is TGTGCCAGCAGCCGGACTAGCGGGAGTACGAATGAGCAGTTCTTC. Protein sequence: CASSRTSGSTNEQFF.

The chain has TRBV5-6 and TRBJ2-3; 8 bases map to TRBD2. The CDR3 sequence is 15 residues long. Germline CDR1 reads SGHDT; CDR2 reads YYEEEE. V gave up 4 bases and J gave up 5 bases; unmatched junction bases: 9. CDR3 loop: CASSTGGGRRDTQYF. Written as DNA, the CDR3 is TGTGCCAGCAGCACCGGGGGGGGGCGGAGAGATACGCAGTATTTT.

The J gene is TRBJ2-2, the V gene TRBV11-3; 7 nucleotides align to TRBD1. This CDR3 contains 15 residues. From germline, CDR1 is SGHNT and CDR2 YENEEA. After removal of 3 bases from V and 1 base from J, the junction contained 2 bases not matched to a gene. CDR3 sequence reads: CASSFRQGNTGELFF. CDR3 coding DNA: TGTGCCAGCAGCTTCAGACAGGGGAACACCGGGGAGCTGTTTTTT.

This clone was counted only a few times. V usage is TRBV4-2 and J usage is TRBJ1-5; D unresolved. V lost 4 bases, J lost 1 base, and 8 bases lay in between. The CDR3 spans 14 residues. Germline V gene sequence: CDR1 LGHNA, CDR2 YNFKEQ. CDR3 DNA sequence: TGTGCCAGCAGCCCCGAGGGCAGCAATCAGCCCCAGCATTTT. It yields the protein CASSPEGSNQPQHF.

The rearrangement uses TRBV24-1 and TRBJ2-3; 10 bases map to TRBD1. This CDR3 is built from 19 residues. Germline V gene data show CDR1 as KGHDR and CDR2 as SFDVKD. The trim removed 3 bases at V and 1 base at J, leaving 12 bases unmatched. CDR3 coding DNA: TGTGCCACCAGTGATCCGAACAGGGACAGGGGACCTCGCACAGATACGCAGTATTTT. Translated: CATSDPNRDRGPRTDTQYF.